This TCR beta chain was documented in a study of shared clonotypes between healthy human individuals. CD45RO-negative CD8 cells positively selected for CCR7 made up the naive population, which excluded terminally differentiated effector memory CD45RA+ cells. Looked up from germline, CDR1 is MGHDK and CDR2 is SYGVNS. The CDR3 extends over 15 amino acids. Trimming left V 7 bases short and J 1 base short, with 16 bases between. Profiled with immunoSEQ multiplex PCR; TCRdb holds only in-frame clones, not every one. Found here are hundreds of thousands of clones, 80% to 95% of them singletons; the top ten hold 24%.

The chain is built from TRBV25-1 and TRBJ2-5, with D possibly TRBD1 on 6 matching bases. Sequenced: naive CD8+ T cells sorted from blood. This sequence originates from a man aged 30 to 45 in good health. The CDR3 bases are TGTGCCAGCAATTTCACGGACAGACCCCAAGAGACCCAGTACTTC. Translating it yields CASNFTDRPQETQYF.